The 4 T cell receptor beta chains below all came from one sample that was sequenced in a study of shared clonotypes between healthy human individuals. TCRdb keeps only in-frame clones here, not all; method: immunoSEQ multiplex PCR. The sample consists of under 1,900,000 clones, 98% to 99% of them appearing once. Specimen: naive CD4+ T cells sorted from blood. Subset described: CD45RA+ positively selected. The origin of the receptors is a man between 25 and 39 years old in good health.

The V gene is TRBV4-3, the J gene TRBJ2-3; D unresolved. This CDR3 comprises 13 residues. The germline gives CDR1 LGHNA, CDR2 YSLEER. V lost 0 bases and J 8 bases, leaving 9 bases between the germline ends. CDR3 amino acids: CASSQDSHATQYF. CDR3 DNA: TGCGCCAGCAGCCAAGATAGCCACGCTACGCAGTATTTT.

V usage is TRBV29-1 and J usage is TRBJ1-2, with a weak D call TRBD1 (5 bases). The CDR3 has 13 amino acids. V was shortened by 6 bases and J by 7 bases, with 18 bases between the two germline ends. Germline-derived CDR1 and CDR2 are SQVTM and ANQGSEA. CDR3 bases: TGCAGCGTCCGACAGCTATTAAATTTTGGCTACACCTTC. The encoded protein is CSVRQLLNFGYTF.

The chain couples TRBV5-1 to TRBJ2-7; the D gene is possibly TRBD2 (6 bases). The CDR3 spans 14 residues. V was pared by 4 bases and J by 6 bases, with 17 bases between. The V gene's germline CDR1 is SGHRS and CDR2 YFSETQ. CDR3 nucleotide sequence: TGCGCCAGCAGCATTGGGACTCTCACCCCCGAGCAGTACTTC. Translated: CASSIGTLTPEQYF.

The chain joins TRBV6-1 to TRBJ2-3; 9 nucleotides align to TRBD2. With V trimmed by 6 bases and J by 6 bases, 10 bases remained unmatched. Germline CDR1 reads MNHNS; CDR2 reads SASEGT. This CDR3 spans 15 amino acids. The CDR3 region is CASRGTSSRADTQYF. Here the CDR3 DNA reads TGTGCCAGCAGGGGGACTAGCTCCCGGGCGGATACGCAGTATTTT.